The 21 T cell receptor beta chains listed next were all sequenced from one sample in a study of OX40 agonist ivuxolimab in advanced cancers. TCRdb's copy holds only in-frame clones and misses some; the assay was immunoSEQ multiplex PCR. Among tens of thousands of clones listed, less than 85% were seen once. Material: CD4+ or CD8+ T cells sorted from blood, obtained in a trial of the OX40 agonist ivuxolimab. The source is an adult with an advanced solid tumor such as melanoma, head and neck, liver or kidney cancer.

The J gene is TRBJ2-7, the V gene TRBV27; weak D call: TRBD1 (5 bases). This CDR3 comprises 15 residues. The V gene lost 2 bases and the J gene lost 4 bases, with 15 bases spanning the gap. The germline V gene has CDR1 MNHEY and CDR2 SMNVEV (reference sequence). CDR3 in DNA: TGTGCCAGCAGTTTAACGCAGGGTGGTAGGTACGAGCAGTACTTC. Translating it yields CASSLTQGGRYEQYF.

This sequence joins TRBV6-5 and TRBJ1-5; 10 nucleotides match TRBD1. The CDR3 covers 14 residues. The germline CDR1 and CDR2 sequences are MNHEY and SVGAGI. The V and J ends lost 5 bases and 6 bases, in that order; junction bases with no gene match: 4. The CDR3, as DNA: TGTGCCAGCAGTCGACAGGGGGCATCTCAGCCCCAGCATTTT. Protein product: CASSRQGASQPQHF.

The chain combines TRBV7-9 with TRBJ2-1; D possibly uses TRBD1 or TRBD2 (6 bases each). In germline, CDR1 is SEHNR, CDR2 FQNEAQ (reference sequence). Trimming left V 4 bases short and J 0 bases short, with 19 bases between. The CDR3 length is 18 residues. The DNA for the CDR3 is TGTGCCAGCAGCTCCGAGGTGGGAAAGGGGGGCTCCTACAATGAGCAGTTCTTC. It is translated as CASSSEVGKGGSYNEQFF.

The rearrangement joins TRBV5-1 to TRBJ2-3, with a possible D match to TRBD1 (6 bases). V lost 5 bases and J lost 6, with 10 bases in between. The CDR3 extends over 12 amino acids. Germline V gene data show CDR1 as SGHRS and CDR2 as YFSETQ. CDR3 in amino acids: CASRVRGDTQYF. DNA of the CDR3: TGCGCCAGCAGGGTGAGGGGGGATACGCAGTATTTT.

The CDR3 DNA sequence: TGTGCCTGGACCGTCCAAGCCTTAAGCTCCTACAATGAGCAGTTCTTC. Its protein product is CAWTVQALSSYNEQFF. The chain uses TRBV30 and TRBJ2-1; D gene uncertain. Germline values: CDR1 GTSNPN, CDR2 SVGIG (reference sequence). The CDR3 has 16 residues. V lost 4 bases to trimming and J lost 0 bases, with 16 bases between them.

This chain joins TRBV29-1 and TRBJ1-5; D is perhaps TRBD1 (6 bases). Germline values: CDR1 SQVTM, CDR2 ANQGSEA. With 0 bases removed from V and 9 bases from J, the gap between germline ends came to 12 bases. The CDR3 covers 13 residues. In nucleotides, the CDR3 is TGCAGCGTTGAAGAAACAGGGAGGGGGCCCCAGCATTTT. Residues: CSVEETGRGPQHF.

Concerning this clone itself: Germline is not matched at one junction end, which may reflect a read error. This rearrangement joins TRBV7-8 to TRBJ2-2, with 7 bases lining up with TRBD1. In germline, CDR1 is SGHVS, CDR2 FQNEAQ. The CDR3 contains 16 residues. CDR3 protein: CASSHAGTVNTEELFF. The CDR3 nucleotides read TGTGCCAGCAGCCACGCCGGGACAGTTAACACCGAGGAGCTGTTTTTT.

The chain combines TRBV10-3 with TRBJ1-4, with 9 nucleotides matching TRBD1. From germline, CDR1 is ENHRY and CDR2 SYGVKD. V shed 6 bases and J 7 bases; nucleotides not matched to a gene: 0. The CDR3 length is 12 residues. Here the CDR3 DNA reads TGTGCCATCAGGGGACAGGGTGAAAAACTGTTTTTT. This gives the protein CAIRGQGEKLFF.

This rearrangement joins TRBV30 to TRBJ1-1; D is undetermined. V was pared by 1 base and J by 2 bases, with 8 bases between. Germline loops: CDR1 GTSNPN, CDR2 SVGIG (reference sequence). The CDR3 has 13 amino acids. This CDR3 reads CAWSDGFNTEAFF. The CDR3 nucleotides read TGTGCCTGGAGTGATGGGTTTAACACTGAAGCTTTCTTT.

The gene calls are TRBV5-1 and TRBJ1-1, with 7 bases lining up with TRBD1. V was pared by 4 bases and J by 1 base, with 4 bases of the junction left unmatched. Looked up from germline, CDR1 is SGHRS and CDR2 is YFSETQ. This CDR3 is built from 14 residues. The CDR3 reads CASSTGEGNTEAFF. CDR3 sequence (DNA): TGCGCCAGCAGCACAGGGGAGGGGAACACTGAAGCTTTCTTT. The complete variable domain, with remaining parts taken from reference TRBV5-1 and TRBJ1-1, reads KAGVTQTPRYLIKTRGQQVTLSCSPISGHRSVSWYQQTPGQGLQFLFEYFSETQRNKGNFPGRFSGRQFSNSRSEMNVSTLELGDSALYLCASSTGEGNTEAFFGQGTRLTVV.

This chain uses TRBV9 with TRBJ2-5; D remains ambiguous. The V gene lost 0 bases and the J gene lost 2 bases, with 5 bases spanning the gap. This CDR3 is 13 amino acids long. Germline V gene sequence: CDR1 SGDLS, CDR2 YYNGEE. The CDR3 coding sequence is TGTGCCAGCAGCGTAGCGGCACAAGAGACCCAGTACTTC. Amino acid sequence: CASSVAAQETQYF.

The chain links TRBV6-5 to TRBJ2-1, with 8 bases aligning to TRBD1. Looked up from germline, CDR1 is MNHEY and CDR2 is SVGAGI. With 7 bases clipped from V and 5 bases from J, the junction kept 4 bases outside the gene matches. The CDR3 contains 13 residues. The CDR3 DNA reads TGTGCCAGCAAGGGACAGGTTAACAATGAGCAGTTCTTC. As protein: CASKGQVNNEQFF.

Here the CDR3 DNA reads TGTGCCAGCAGTCCCTCCGGGGGCCTATTAAACACTGAAGCTTTCTTT. Translating it yields CASSPSGGLLNTEAFF. The genes are TRBV28 and TRBJ1-1; tentative D call: TRBD1 (6 bases). The CDR3 runs to 16 residues. Germline V CDR1 and CDR2: MDHEN, SYDVKM. Trimming shortened V by 5 bases and J by 2 bases, and 18 bases separated the two germline ends.

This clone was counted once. The CDR3 DNA follows: TGCGCCAGCAGCTTGGGGCCCCTAGCGGGAGCGTCGGGGGCCAACGTCCTGACTTTC. Protein product: CASSLGPLAGASGANVLTF. The chain combines TRBV5-1 with TRBJ2-6, with 10 bases lining up with TRBD2. The CDR3 extends over 19 amino acids. CDR1 is SGHRS, CDR2 YFSETQ, per germline. V dropped 0 bases and J dropped 4; count of bases not matched to a gene: 10.

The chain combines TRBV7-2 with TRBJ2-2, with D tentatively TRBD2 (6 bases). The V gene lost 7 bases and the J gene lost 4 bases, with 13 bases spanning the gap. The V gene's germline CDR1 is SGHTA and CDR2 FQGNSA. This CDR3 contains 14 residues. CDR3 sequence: CASTPGGLTGELFF. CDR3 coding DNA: TGTGCCAGCACCCCCGGGGGACTCACCGGGGAGCTGTTTTTT.

CDR3 amino acids: CASTLAGAYNEQFF. The CDR3 region has the DNA TGTGCCAGCACCCTAGCGGGAGCCTACAATGAGCAGTTCTTC. The rearrangement joins TRBV5-6 to TRBJ2-1, with 10 bases that match TRBD2. Germline values: CDR1 SGHDT, CDR2 YYEEEE. The CDR3 is 14 amino acids. V shed 6 bases and J 2 bases; nucleotides not matched to a gene: 2.

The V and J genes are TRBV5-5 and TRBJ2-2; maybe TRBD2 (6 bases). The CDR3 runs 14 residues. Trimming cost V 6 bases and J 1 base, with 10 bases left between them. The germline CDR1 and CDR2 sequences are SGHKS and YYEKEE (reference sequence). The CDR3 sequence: CASTAGMNTGELFF. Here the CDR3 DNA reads TGTGCCAGCACAGCGGGTATGAACACCGGGGAGCTGTTTTTT.

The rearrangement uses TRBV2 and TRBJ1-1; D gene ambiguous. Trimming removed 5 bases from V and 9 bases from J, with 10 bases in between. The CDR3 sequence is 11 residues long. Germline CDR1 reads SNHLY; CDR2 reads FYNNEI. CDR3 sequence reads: CASSREAKAFF. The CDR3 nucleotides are TGTGCCAGCAGTAGGGAAGCCAAAGCTTTCTTT.

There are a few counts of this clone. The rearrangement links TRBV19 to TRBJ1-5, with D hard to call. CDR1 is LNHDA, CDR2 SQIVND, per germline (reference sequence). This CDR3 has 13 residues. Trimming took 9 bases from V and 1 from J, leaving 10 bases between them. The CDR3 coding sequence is TGTGCCAGCAATGCCGGGAGCAATCAGCCCCAGCATTTT. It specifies CASNAGSNQPQHF.

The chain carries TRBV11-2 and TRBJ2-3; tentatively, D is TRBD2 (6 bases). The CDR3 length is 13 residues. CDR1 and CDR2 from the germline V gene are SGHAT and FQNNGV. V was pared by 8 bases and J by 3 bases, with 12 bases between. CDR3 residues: CASGRERTDTQYF. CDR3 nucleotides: TGTGCCAGCGGTCGGGAGCGTACAGATACGCAGTATTTT.

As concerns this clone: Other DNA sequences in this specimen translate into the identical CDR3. CDR3 sequence: CASSEGDRSYEQYF. The CDR3 DNA sequence: TGTGCCAGCAGTGAAGGGGACAGGAGCTACGAGCAGTACTTC. V and J are TRBV6-1 and TRBJ2-7; 8 bases are a match to TRBD1. V lost 1 base, J lost 3 bases, and 2 bases stayed unmatched. Germline lookup yields CDR1 MNHNS and CDR2 SASEGT. The CDR3 contains 14 residues.